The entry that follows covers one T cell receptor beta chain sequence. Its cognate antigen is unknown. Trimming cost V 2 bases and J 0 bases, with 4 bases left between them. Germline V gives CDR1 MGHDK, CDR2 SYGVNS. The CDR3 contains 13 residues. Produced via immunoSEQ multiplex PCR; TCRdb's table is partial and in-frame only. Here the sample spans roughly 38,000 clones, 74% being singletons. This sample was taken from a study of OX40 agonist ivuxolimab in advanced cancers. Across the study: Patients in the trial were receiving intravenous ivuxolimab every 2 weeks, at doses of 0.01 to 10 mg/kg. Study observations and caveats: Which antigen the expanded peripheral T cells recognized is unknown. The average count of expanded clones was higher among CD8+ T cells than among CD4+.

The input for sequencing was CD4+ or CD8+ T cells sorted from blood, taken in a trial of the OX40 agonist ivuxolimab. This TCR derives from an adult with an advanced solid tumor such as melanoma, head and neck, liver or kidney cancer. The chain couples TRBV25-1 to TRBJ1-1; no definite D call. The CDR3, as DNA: TGTGCCAGCAGTGAAGGGCTGAACACTGAAGCTTTCTTT. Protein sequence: CASSEGLNTEAFF.